This TCR beta chain was identified during a study of OX40 agonist ivuxolimab in advanced cancers. Data came from immunoSEQ multiplex PCR; TCRdb stores just in-frame clones and leaves some out. The sample yields approximately 63,000 clones, 79% seen once. V was cut by 1 base and J by 0 bases, with 7 bases left in between. Per germline, CDR1 SGHTA and CDR2 FQGNSA. This CDR3 region has 15 residues. This clone has only a few counts. The V and J genes are TRBV7-2 and TRBJ2-1; no reliable D call. The clonotype comes from an adult with an advanced solid tumor such as melanoma, head and neck, liver or kidney cancer. The input for sequencing was CD4+ or CD8+ T cells sorted from blood, taken in a trial of the OX40 agonist ivuxolimab. CDR3 DNA sequence: TGTGCCAGCAGCTTAGGTTTTAGCTCCTACAATGAGCAGTTCTTC. Residues: CASSLGFSSYNEQFF.